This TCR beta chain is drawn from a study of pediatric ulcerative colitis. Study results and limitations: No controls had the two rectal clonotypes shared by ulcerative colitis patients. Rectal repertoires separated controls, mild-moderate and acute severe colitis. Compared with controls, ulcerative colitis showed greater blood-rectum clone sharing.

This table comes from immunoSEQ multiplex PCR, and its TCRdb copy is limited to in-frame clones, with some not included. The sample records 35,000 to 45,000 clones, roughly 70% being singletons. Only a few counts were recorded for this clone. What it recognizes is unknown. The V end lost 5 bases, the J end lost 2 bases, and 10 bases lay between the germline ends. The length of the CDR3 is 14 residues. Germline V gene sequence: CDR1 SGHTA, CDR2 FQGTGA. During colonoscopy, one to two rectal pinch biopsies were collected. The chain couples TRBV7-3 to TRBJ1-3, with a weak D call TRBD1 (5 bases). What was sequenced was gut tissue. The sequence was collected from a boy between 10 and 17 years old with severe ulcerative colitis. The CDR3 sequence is CASSTSGTGNTIYF. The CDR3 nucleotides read TGTGCCAGCAGCACATCAGGGACTGGAAACACCATATATTTT.